The clone carrying this TCR beta chain has just one count. The source of the sample is a study of ipilimumab plus nivolumab after autologous stem cell transplantation. About the study: A median of roughly 8 nivolumab and about five ipilimumab doses were given.

Checkpoint therapy with ipilimumab 1 mg/kg began 14 to 28 days after transplant. The data were produced by immunoSEQ multiplex PCR, yet TCRdb's version contains in-frame clones alone and is incomplete. The table has about 23,000 clones, roughly 74% seen once. This clonotype was obtained from a male donor with diffuse large B-cell lymphoma. Specimen: PBMCs, collected in a trial of ipilimumab plus nivolumab as post-transplant consolidation.

The CDR3 DNA is TGCGCCAGCAGCTTGGGACTAGCGGGAGGGCCAGGCACAGATACGCAGTATTTT. Its translation is CASSLGLAGGPGTDTQYF. This sequence joins TRBV5-1 and TRBJ2-3, with 14 bases matching TRBD2. Germline V gene data show CDR1 as SGHRS and CDR2 as YFSETQ. With V trimmed by 0 bases and J by 1 base, 4 bases remained unmatched. This CDR3 has 18 amino acids.